This entry lists 23 T cell receptor beta chains sequenced from one sample in a study of breast tumors, draining lymph nodes, adjacent tissues. Axillary draining lymph nodes of breast cancer patients supplied the node samples. TCRdb re-analysed the multiplex PCR reads in MiXCR, keeping a single row per CDR3 protein. The sample shows about 140,000 distinct CDR3 sequences, 32% of them seen only once. The sample consisted of axillary lymph node tissue. The receptors were sampled from a female donor with breast cancer. Some clones in this sample may be carry-over from other donors' samples.

Details on this clonotype: Its ends do not fully match the called genes, so a read error is possible. The V gene is TRBV5-6, the J gene TRBJ1-1, with a tentative D call TRBD1 (6 bases). This CDR3 is built from 16 residues. Per germline, CDR1 SGHDT and CDR2 YYEEEE. Written as DNA, the CDR3 is TGTGCCAGCAGCGGCAGCGGGACACTTGGGAACAATGAAGCTTTCTTT. Protein product: CASSGSGTLGNNEAFF.

This clonotype was recorded many times. The V call is TRBV18, the J call TRBJ2-5, with 7 bases matching TRBD1. Germline V lookup: CDR1 KGHSH, CDR2 LQKENI. CDR3 length: 14 amino acids. Trimming took 3 bases from V and 5 from J; bases not matched to a gene: 6. CDR3 DNA sequence: TGTGCCAGCTCACCGACAGGGTTCGGTGAGACCCAGTACTTC. The encoded protein is CASSPTGFGETQYF.

With respect to this clonotype: The conserved phenylalanine or tryptophan normally closing the CDR3 is absent here, so this likely arose from a read error. This chain joins TRBV27 and TRBJ1-5; D remains unclear. V lost 8 bases, J lost 0 bases, and 11 bases lay in between. Per germline, CDR1 MNHEY and CDR2 SMNVEV (reference sequence). This CDR3 region has 14 residues. The CDR3 region has the DNA TGTGCCAGCGCGGACCCGTATAGCAATCAGCCCCAGCATTGT. Protein: CASADPYSNQPQHC.

Written as DNA, the CDR3 is TGTGCTAGTGGTTTGGTGGAACGGATCGGCTACACCTTC. Protein sequence: CASGLVERIGYTF. The genes are TRBV12-5 and TRBJ1-2; no firm D call. This CDR3 comprises 13 residues. Trimming shortened V by 0 bases and J by 8 bases, and 10 bases separated the two germline ends. Per the germline V gene, CDR1 is LGHNT and CDR2 is FRNRAP.

Details on this clonotype: Mismatch with germline at one junction end may stem from a read error. The gene calls are TRBV11-3 and TRBJ2-2, with D possibly matching TRBD1 (6 bases). The length of the CDR3 is 15 residues. The V gene's germline CDR1 is SGHNT and CDR2 YENEEA. CDR3 bases: TGTACCAGCAGCGCCCAAGGACAGACCACCGGGGAGCTGCTTTTT. Its translation: CTSSAQGQTTGELLF.

This clonotype has ten or more counts. The CDR3 region has the DNA TGTGCCAGCAGGGCGGGACAGGGTTTGGTGGGTGGCATTCAGTACTTC. It specifies CASRAGQGLVGGIQYF. The chain is built from TRBV2 and TRBJ2-4; TRBD1 matches 9 bases. After removal of 6 bases from V and 9 bases from J, the junction contained 15 bases not matched to a gene. The germline V gene encodes CDR1 SNHLY and CDR2 FYNNEI. This CDR3 region has 16 residues.

This clonotype was counted ten times or more. This chain uses TRBV6-4 with TRBJ2-3; 8 bases line up with TRBD2. This CDR3 is built from 14 residues. Germline V gives CDR1 MRHNA, CDR2 SNTAGT. With V trimmed by 10 bases and J by 4 bases, 10 bases remained unmatched. DNA of the CDR3: TGTGCCACCGCGGCCGGGGGGGCCCCAGATACGCAGTATTTT. Its protein product is CATAAGGAPDTQYF.

With regard to this clonotype: This likely comes from a read error, as the CDR3 has no conserved phenylalanine or tryptophan at its end. This chain joins TRBV5-8 and TRBJ1-2; D may be TRBD1 (5 bases). V was trimmed by 4 bases and J by 3 bases, leaving 16 bases between them. The germline V gene has CDR1 SGHTS and CDR2 YDEGEE. The CDR3 has 15 amino acids. The CDR3 coding sequence is TGTGCCAGCAGCCGCCGTGAGGGAGGGGACTATGGCTACACCCTC. It is translated as CASSRREGGDYGYTL.

This clonotype was recorded at least ten times. The chain joins TRBV20-1 to TRBJ2-5; 7 positions agree with TRBD1. CDR3 size: 12 residues. Germline-derived CDR1 and CDR2 are DFQATT and SNEGSKA (reference sequence). CDR3 sequence reads: CSLQGTQETQYF. DNA for the CDR3: TGCAGCCTACAGGGGACCCAAGAGACCCAGTACTTC.

Notes on this clonotype: With a much larger clone just one base away, this may be a read error. This chain connects TRBV5-4 to TRBJ2-3; 7 bases match TRBD1. This CDR3 has 15 residues. From germline, CDR1 is SGHNT and CDR2 YYREEE (reference sequence). The J segment lost 6 bases and the V segment lost 4 bases, leaving 11 bases of the junction unmatched. CDR3 residues: CASSAGTVSQDTQYF. DNA of the CDR3: TGTGCCAGCAGCGCCGGGACAGTCTCCCAGGATACGCAGTATTTT.

There are many counts of this clonotype. The rearrangement joins TRBV4-1 to TRBJ1-2, with D unclear. The CDR3 is 15 residues long. Trimming cost V 1 base and J 8 bases, with 17 bases left between them. Germline V lookup: CDR1 MGHRA, CDR2 YSYEKL. The CDR3 reads CASSQVEGDRRGYTF. CDR3 DNA: TGCGCCAGCAGCCAAGTGGAAGGCGATAGACGCGGCTACACCTTC.

Concerning this clonotype: Relative to the germline gene, one junction end is altered; a read error may explain this. The chain employs TRBV6-1 and TRBJ1-6; D not resolved. The germline V gene encodes CDR1 MNHNS and CDR2 SASEGT. The CDR3 covers 9 residues. CDR3 nucleotides: TGTGCCAGCAGTGAAGCCATAAACTTT. Translation: CASSEAINF.

This rearrangement joins TRBV6-2 or TRBV6-3 to TRBJ1-2; TRBD1 matches at 9 bases. The CDR3 has 15 residues. J lost 8 bases, V lost 6 bases, and 13 bases had no gene match. Germline lookup yields CDR1 MNHEY and CDR2 SVGEGT. CDR3 sequence (DNA): TGTGCCAGCAGAGGACAGGGGAGGCTGGTAGAAGGCTACACCTTC. It yields the protein CASRGQGRLVEGYTF.

The V call is TRBV5-1, the J call TRBJ2-2; 9 bases agree with TRBD1. With 3 bases clipped from V and 8 bases from J, the junction kept 8 bases outside the gene matches. This CDR3 comprises 15 residues. The germline gives CDR1 SGHRS, CDR2 YFSETQ. CDR3 coding DNA: TGCGCCAGCAGCTCGACCACAGGGGGCATTGGGGAGCTGTTTTTT. Protein product: CASSSTTGGIGELFF.

Ten or more counts support this clonotype. The V and J genes are TRBV6-5 and TRBJ2-1; TRBD1 agrees at 7 bases. This CDR3 comprises 16 residues. CDR1 and CDR2 (germline): MNHEY, SVGAGI. With 4 bases clipped from V and 0 bases from J, the junction kept 6 bases outside the gene matches. The CDR3 is CASSSRTGRSYNEQFF. The CDR3 DNA sequence: TGTGCCAGCAGTTCACGGACAGGACGCTCCTACAATGAGCAGTTCTTC.

This clonotype occurred many times. The chain recombines TRBV12-3 or TRBV12-4 with TRBJ2-3; D unresolved. The V and J ends lost 4 bases and 0 bases respectively, with 14 bases between them. The CDR3 has 16 amino acids. CDR3 nucleotide sequence: TGTGCCAGCAGTTATCAGGCCGTCCCTAGCACAGATACGCAGTATTTT. Its translation is CASSYQAVPSTDTQYF.

Points on this clonotype: A clone one base away is much larger, so this may be a read error. The genes are TRBV20-1 and TRBJ2-7, with 10 positions matching TRBD1. Trimming took 6 bases from V and 6 from J; bases not matched to a gene: 11. The germline V gene encodes CDR1 DFQATT and CDR2 SNEGSKA (reference sequence). CDR3 length: 14 residues. CDR3 protein: CSAARQGAVSEQYF. In DNA form, the CDR3 reads TGCAGTGCGGCAAGACAGGGGGCAGTTTCCGAGCAGTACTTC.

This clonotype came up once. No conserved phenylalanine or tryptophan is present at the end of the CDR3, so a read error is the likely explanation. The gene calls are TRBV7-9 and TRBJ2-1; 11 bases map to TRBD2. CDR1 and CDR2 (germline): SEHNR, FQNEAQ (reference sequence). The CDR3 totals 14 residues. The CDR3 DNA follows: TGTGCCATCCAACTAGCGGGGGCCTACAATGAACAGTTCCTC. It yields the protein CAIQLAGAYNEQFL.

This clonotype has at least ten counts. The genes are TRBV5-6 and TRBJ2-7, with a possible D match to TRBD2 (6 bases). The ends were cut back, 0 bases at V and 3 bases at J, with 13 bases in the middle. The length of the CDR3 is 15 residues. CDR1 SGHDT and CDR2 YYEEEE come from the germline V gene. The CDR3 loop is CASSLAGTGHYEQYF. CDR3 coding DNA: TGTGCCAGCAGCTTGGCCGGGACTGGGCACTACGAGCAGTACTTC.

This clonotype was observed many times. The chain links TRBV9 to TRBJ2-2, with TRBD1 matching over 9 bases. The CDR3 contains 15 residues. In germline, CDR1 is SGDLS, CDR2 YYNGEE. After removal of 4 bases from V and 5 bases from J, the junction contained 6 bases not matched to a gene. The chain's CDR3 is CASSPTDRGTGELFF. The CDR3, as DNA: TGTGCCAGCAGCCCAACAGACAGGGGGACCGGGGAGCTGTTTTTT. Using reference TRBV9 and TRBJ2-2 for the parts outside the CDR3, the full variable domain is DSGVTQTPKHLITATGQRVTLRCSPRSGDLSVYWYQQSLDQGLQFLIQYYNGEERAKGNILERFSAQQFPDLHSELNLSSLELGDSALYFCASSPTDRGTGELFFGEGSRLTVL.

The rearrangement links TRBV10-3 to TRBJ2-6, with D uncertain. Germline-derived CDR1 and CDR2 are ENHRY and SYGVKD. V shed 2 bases and J shed 4 bases, with 6 bases lying between them. The length of the CDR3 is 14 residues. CDR3 amino acids: CAISEGSGANVLTF. CDR3 in DNA: TGTGCCATCAGTGAGGGGTCAGGGGCCAACGTCCTGACTTTC.

Many counts were recorded for this clonotype. V and J are TRBV6-1 and TRBJ2-7, with 12 bases aligning to TRBD1. Germline loops: CDR1 MNHNS, CDR2 SASEGT. Trimming took 5 bases from V and 5 from J; bases not matched to a gene: 7. The CDR3 has 15 amino acids. The CDR3 loop reads CASSPSRDRGHEQYF. In DNA form, the CDR3 reads TGTGCCAGCAGTCCAAGCCGGGACAGGGGGCACGAGCAGTACTTC.

This clonotype was counted ten times or more. CDR3 sequence: CASKPGISDPTNEKLFF. CDR3 bases: TGTGCCAGCAAGCCCGGGATCTCCGATCCGACTAATGAAAAACTGTTTTTT. The V call is TRBV4-2, the J call TRBJ1-4; D is ambiguous. This CDR3 region has 17 residues. V was cut by 7 bases and J by 2 bases, with 20 bases left in between. Germline values: CDR1 LGHNA, CDR2 YNFKEQ.